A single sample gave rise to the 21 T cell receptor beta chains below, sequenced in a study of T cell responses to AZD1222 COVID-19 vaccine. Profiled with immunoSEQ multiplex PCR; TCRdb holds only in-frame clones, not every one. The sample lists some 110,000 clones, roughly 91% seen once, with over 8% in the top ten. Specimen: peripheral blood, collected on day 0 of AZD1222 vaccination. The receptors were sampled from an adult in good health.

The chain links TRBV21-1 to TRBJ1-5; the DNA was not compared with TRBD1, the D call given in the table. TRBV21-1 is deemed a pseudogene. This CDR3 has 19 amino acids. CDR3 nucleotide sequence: TGTGCCAGCAGCAAAGGGGTTTCGGGACAGCCAGATTGCAATCAGCCCCAGCATTTT. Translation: CASSKGVSGQPDCNQPQHF.

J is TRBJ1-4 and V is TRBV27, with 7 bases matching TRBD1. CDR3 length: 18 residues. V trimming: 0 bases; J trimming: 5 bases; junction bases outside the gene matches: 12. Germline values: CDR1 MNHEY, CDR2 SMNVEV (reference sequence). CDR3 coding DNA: TGTGCCAGCAGTTTATCTTCCCGGACAGGACAACTCAATGAAAAACTGTTTTTT. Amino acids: CASSLSSRTGQLNEKLFF.

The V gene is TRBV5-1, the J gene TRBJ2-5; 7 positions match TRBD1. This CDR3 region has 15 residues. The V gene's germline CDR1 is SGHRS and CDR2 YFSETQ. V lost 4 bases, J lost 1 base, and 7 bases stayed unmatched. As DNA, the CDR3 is TGCGCCAGCAGCGGTTCGACAGGGACCCAAGAGACCCAGTACTTC. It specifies CASSGSTGTQETQYF.

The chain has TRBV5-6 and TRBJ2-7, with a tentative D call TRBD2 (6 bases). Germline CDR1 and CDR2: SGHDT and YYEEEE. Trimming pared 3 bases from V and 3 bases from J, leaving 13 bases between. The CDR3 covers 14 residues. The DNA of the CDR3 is TGTGCCAGCAGCTCGCGGGGCCCTCTCTACGAGCAGTACTTC. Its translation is CASSSRGPLYEQYF.

The CDR3 DNA reads as TGTGCCAGCAGCTTCGGGGTTGGCTTGGCCACTGAAGCTTTCTTT. As protein: CASSFGVGLATEAFF. The genes are TRBV11-2 and TRBJ1-1; D is unresolved. The CDR3 totals 15 residues. Germline CDR1 and CDR2: SGHAT and FQNNGV. Deletions cut 3 bases from V and 4 bases from J, with 15 bases between.

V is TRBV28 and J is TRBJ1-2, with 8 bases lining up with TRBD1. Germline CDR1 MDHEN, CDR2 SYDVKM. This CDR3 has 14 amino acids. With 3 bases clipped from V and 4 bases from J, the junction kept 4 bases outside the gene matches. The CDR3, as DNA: TGTGCCAGCAGTTTTCACGACAGGGGCTATGGCTACACCTTC. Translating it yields CASSFHDRGYGYTF.

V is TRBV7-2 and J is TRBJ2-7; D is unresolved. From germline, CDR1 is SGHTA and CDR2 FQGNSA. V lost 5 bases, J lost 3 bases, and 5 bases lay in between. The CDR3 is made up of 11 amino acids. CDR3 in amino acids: CASSSYYEQYF. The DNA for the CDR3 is TGTGCCAGCAGCAGCTACTACGAGCAGTACTTC. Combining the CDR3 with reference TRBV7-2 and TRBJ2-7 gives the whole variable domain GAGVSQSPSNKVTEKGKDVELRCDPISGHTALYWYRQSLGQGLEFLIYFQGNSAPDKSGLPSDRFSAERTGGSVSTLTIQRTQQEDSAVYLCASSSYYEQYFGPGTRLTVT.

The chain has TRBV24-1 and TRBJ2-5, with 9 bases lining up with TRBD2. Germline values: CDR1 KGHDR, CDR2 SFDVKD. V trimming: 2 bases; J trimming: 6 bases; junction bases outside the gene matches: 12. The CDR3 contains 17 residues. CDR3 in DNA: TGTGCCACCAGTGATTCCTGGGATAGCGGGAGTCAGAAGACCCAGTACTTC. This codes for CATSDSWDSGSQKTQYF.

CDR3 nucleotides: TGTGCCAGTAGGTTGGACAGTGTAGGGGGTAGCAATCAGCCCCAGCATTTT. This codes for CASRLDSVGGSNQPQHF. This chain joins TRBV19 and TRBJ1-5; D may be TRBD1 (6 bases). The CDR3 length is 17 residues. Trimming pared 6 bases from V and 0 bases from J, leaving 18 bases between. CDR1 LNHDA and CDR2 SQIVND come from the germline V gene (reference sequence).

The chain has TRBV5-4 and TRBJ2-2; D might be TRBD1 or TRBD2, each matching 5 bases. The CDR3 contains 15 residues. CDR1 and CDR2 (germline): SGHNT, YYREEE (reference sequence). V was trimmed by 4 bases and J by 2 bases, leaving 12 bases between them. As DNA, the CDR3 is TGTGCCAGCAGCCCTCCGGGACCCAACACCGGGGAGCTGTTTTTT. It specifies CASSPPGPNTGELFF.

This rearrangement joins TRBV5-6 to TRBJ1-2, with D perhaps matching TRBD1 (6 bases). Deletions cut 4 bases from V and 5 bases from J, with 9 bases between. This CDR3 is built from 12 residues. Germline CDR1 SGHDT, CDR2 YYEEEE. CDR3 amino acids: CASSPGQYGYTF. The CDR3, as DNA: TGTGCCAGCAGCCCCGGACAGTATGGCTACACCTTC.

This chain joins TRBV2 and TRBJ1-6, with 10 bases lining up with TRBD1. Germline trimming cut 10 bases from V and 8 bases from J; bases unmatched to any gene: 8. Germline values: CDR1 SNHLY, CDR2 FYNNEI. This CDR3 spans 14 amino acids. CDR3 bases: TGTGCCAAAAATTCCGGGACAGGGGATTCACCCCTCCACTTT. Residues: CAKNSGTGDSPLHF.

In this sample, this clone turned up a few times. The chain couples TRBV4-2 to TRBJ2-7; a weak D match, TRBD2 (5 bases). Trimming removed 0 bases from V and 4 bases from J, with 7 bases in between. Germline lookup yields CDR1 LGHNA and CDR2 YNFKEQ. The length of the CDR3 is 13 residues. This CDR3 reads CASSQERAYEQYF. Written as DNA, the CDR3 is TGTGCCAGCAGCCAAGAGCGGGCTTACGAGCAGTACTTC.

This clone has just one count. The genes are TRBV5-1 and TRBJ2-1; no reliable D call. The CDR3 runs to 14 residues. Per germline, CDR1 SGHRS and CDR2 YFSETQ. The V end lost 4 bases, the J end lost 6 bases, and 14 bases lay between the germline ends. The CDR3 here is CASSNSLGSNEQFF. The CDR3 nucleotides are TGCGCCAGCAGCAACTCGTTGGGAAGCAATGAGCAGTTCTTC.

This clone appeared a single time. The CDR3 is CASSLYSGEGNEQFF. The CDR3 DNA sequence: TGTGCCAGCAGCTTATATTCGGGAGAAGGTAATGAGCAGTTCTTC. V usage is TRBV11-2 and J usage is TRBJ2-1; possibly TRBD2 for D (6 bases). V gave up 2 bases and J gave up 7 bases, with 15 bases separating them. Germline V gives CDR1 SGHAT, CDR2 FQNNGV. This CDR3 is built from 15 residues.

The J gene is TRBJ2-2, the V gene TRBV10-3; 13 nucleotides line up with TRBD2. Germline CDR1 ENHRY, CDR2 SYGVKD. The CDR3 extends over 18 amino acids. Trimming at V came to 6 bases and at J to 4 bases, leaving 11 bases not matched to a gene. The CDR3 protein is CAIRPPLGLAGFTGELFF. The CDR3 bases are TGTGCCATCAGACCTCCGCTGGGACTAGCGGGATTCACCGGGGAGCTGTTTTTT.

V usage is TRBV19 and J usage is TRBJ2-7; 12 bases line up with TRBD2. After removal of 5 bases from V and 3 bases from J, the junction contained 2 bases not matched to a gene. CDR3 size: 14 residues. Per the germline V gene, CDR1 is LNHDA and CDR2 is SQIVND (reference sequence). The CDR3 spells CASSLTSGSYEQYF. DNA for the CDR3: TGTGCCAGTAGTCTGACTAGCGGGAGCTACGAGCAGTACTTC.

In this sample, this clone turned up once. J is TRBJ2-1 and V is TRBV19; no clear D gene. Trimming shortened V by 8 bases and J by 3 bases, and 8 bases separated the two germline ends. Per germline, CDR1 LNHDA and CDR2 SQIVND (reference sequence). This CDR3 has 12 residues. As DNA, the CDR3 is TGTGCCAGTGCCTCGGACTACAATGAGCAGTTCTTC. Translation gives CASASDYNEQFF.

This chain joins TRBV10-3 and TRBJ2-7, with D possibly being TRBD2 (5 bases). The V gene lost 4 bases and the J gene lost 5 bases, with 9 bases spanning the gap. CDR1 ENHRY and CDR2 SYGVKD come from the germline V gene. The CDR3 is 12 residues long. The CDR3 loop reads CAISGTPDEQYF. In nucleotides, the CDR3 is TGTGCCATCAGTGGGACTCCGGACGAGCAGTACTTC.

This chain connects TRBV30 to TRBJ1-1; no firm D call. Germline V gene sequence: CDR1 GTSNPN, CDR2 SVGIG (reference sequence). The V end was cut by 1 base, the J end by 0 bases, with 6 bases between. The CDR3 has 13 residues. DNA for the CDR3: TGTGCCTGGAGTGCACAGATGAACACTGAAGCTTTCTTT. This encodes CAWSAQMNTEAFF. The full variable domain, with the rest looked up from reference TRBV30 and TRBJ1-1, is SQTIHQWPATLVQPVGSPLSLECTVEGTSNPNLYWYRQAAGRGLQLLFYSVGIGQISSEVPQNLSASRPQDRQFILSSKKLLLSDSGFYLCAWSAQMNTEAFFGQGTRLTVV.

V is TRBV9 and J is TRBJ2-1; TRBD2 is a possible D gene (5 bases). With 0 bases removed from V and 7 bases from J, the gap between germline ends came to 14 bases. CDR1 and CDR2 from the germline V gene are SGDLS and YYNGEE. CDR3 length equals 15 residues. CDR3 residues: CASSVGGAATNEQFF. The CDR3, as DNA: TGTGCCAGCAGCGTAGGGGGAGCAGCGACGAATGAGCAGTTCTTC.